This TCR beta chain appears in the sequencing data of a study of OX40 agonist ivuxolimab in advanced cancers. Overall study context: Ivuxolimab, an agonist antibody against OX40 (CD134), was given to patients.

Study results and caveats: In general, CD8+ T cells held more expanded clones than CD4+ did, on average. Some of the nonresponding patients also showed low levels of normalized T-cell clonal expansion. Partial responders receiving 0.1-3.0 mg/kg showed among the lowest clonal expansion.

Comment on this clone: The antigen remains undetermined.

TCRdb keeps only in-frame clones here, not all; method: immunoSEQ multiplex PCR. Found here are 15,000 to 20,000 clones, roughly 72% of them singletons; the top ten hold approximately 24%. The source of this sequence is an adult with an advanced solid tumor such as melanoma, head and neck, liver or kidney cancer. Sequenced here: CD4+ or CD8+ T cells sorted from blood, sampled in a trial of the OX40 agonist ivuxolimab.

Here the CDR3 DNA reads TGTGCCAGCAGTGACCCAGACAGGGGGCGGGTAGGCACCGGGGAGCTGTTTTTT. Its translation is CASSDPDRGRVGTGELFF. The V and J genes are TRBV28 and TRBJ2-2, with TRBD1 matching 10 bases. CDR3 length equals 18 residues. The J segment lost 4 bases and the V segment lost 5 bases, leaving 13 bases of the junction unmatched. Germline values: CDR1 MDHEN, CDR2 SYDVKM.